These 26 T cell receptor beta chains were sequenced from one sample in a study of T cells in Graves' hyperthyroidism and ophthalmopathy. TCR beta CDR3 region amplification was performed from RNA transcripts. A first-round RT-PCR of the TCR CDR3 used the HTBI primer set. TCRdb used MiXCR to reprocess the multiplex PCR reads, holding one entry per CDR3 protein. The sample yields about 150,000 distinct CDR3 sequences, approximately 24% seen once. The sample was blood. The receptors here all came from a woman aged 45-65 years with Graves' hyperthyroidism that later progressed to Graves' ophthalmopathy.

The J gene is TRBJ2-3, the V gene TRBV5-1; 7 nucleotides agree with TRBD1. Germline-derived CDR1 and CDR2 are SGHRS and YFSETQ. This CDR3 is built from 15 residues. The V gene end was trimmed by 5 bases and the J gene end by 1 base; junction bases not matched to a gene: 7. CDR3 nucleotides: TGCGCCAGCAGTTACAGGGGCATGGGCACAGATACGCAGTATTTT. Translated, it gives CASSYRGMGTDTQYF.

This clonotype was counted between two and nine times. DNA for the CDR3: TGTGCCAGTATGGGACAGGGGGGTACCTACAATGAGCAGTTCTTC. Translating gives CASMGQGGTYNEQFF. V and J are TRBV19 and TRBJ2-1; 11 nucleotides agree with TRBD1. Trimming at V came to 7 bases and at J to 2 bases, leaving 4 bases not matched to a gene. Germline values: CDR1 LNHDA, CDR2 SQIVND (reference sequence). CDR3 length: 15 residues.

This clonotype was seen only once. CDR3 DNA sequence: TGTGCCAGCAGTCCCCACGGGACTAGCGGCACAGATACGCAGTATTTT. Protein sequence: CASSPHGTSGTDTQYF. V is TRBV27 and J is TRBJ2-3; 10 positions match TRBD2. The CDR3 contains 16 residues. V trimming: 5 bases; J trimming: 1 base; junction bases outside the gene matches: 6. The germline CDR1 and CDR2 sequences are MNHEY and SMNVEV (reference sequence).

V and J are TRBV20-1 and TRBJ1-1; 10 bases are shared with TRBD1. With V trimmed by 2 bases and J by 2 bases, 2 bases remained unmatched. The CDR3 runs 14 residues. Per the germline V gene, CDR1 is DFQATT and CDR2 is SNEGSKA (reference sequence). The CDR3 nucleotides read TGCAGTGCTAGAAGGACAGGGGGAAACACTGAAGCTTTCTTT. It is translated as CSARRTGGNTEAFF.

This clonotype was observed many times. The CDR3 DNA is TGTGCCAGCAGCCAAGCCTCTGGGGCCAACGTCCTGACTTTC. Translated, it gives CASSQASGANVLTF. The V and J genes are TRBV3-1 and TRBJ2-6; D not certain. The CDR3 covers 14 residues. V gave up 1 base and J gave up 0 bases, with 1 base separating them. Germline lookup yields CDR1 LGHDT and CDR2 YNNKEL (reference sequence).

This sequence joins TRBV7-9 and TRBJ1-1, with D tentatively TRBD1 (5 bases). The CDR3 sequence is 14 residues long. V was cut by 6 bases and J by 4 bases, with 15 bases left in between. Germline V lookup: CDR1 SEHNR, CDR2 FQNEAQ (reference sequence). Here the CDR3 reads CASSRVERGTEAFF. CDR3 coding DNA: TGTGCCAGCAGTCGGGTGGAAAGGGGCACTGAAGCTTTCTTT.

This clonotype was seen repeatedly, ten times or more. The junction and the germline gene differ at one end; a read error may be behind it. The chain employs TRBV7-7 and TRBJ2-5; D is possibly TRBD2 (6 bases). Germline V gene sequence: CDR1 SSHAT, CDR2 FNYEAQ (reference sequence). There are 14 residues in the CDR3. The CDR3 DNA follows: TGTGCTAGCAGCTGGGGACTGGGGCAAGAGACCCAGTACTTC. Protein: CASSWGLGQETQYF.

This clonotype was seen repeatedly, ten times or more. The CDR3 loop reads CASSLAPSPVSDTQYF. In nucleotides, the CDR3 is TGTGCCAGCAGCTTAGCTCCGTCTCCCGTCTCAGATACGCAGTATTTT. The chain combines TRBV7-8 with TRBJ2-3; D uncertain. There are 16 residues in the CDR3. V was cut by 0 bases and J by 4 bases, with 14 bases left in between. Looked up from germline, CDR1 is SGHVS and CDR2 is FQNEAQ.

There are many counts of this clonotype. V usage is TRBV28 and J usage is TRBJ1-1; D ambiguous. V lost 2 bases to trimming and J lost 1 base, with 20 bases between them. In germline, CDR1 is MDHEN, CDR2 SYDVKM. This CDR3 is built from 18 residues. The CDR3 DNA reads TGTGCCAGCAGTTTACTCTCCCTTCGAAGGGAGGAGAACACTGAAGCTTTCTTT. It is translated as CASSLLSLRREENTEAFF.

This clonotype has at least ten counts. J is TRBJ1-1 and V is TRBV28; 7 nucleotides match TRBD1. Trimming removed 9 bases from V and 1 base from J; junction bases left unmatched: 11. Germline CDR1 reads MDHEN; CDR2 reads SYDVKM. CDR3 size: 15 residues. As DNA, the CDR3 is TGTGCCAGTTTGAGACAGGGATGGACGAACACTGAAGCTTTCTTT. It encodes CASLRQGWTNTEAFF.

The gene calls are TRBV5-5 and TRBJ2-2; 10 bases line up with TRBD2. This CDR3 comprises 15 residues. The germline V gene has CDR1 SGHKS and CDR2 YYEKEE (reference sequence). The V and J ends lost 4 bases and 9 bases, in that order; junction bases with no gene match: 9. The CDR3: CASSQLAGIGRELFF. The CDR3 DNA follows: TGTGCCAGCAGCCAACTAGCGGGGATTGGCCGGGAGCTGTTTTTT.

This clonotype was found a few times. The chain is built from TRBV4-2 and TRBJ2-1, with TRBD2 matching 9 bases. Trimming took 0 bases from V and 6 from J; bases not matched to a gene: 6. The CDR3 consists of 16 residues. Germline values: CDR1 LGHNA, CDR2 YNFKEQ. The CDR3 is CASSQDFPGLANEQFF. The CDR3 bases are TGTGCCAGCAGCCAAGATTTCCCGGGACTAGCCAATGAGCAGTTCTTC.

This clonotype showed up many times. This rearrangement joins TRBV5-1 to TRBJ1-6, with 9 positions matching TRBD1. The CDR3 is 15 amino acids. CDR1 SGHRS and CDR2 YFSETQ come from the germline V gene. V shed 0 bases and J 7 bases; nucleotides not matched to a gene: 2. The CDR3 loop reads CASSLGQGGNSPLHF. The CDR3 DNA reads TGCGCCAGCAGCTTGGGACAGGGGGGGAATTCACCCCTCCACTTT.

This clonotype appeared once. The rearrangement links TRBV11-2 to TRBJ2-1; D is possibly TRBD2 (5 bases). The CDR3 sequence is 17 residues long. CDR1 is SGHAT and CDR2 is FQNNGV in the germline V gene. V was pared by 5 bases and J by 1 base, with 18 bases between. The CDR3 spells CASSGGLSASSYNEQFF. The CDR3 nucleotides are TGTGCCAGCAGCGGCGGGCTCTCGGCGAGTTCCTACAATGAGCAGTTCTTC. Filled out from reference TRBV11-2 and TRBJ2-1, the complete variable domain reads EAGVAQSPRYKIIEKRQSVAFWCNPISGHATLYWYQQILGQGPKLLIQFQNNGVVDDSQLPKDRFSAERLKGVDSTLKIQPAKLEDSAVYLCASSGGLSASSYNEQFFGPGTRLTVL.

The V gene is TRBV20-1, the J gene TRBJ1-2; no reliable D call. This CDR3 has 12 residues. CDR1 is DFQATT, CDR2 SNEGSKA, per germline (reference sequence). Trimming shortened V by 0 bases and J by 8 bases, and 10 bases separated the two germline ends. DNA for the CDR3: TGCAGTGCTAGAGATCCCTGGGCCGGCTACACCTTC. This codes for CSARDPWAGYTF.

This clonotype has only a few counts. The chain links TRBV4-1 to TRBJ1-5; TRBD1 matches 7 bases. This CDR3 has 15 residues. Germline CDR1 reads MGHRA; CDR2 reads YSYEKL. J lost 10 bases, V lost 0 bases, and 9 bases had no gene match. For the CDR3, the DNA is TGCGCCAGCAGCCAAGAGGTAACAGGGGAGGCTCCCCAGCATTTT. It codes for CASSQEVTGEAPQHF.

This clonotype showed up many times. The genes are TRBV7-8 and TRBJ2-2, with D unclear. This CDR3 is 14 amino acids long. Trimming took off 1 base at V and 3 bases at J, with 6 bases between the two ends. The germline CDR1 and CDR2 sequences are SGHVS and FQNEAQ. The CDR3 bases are TGTGCCAGCAGCTTAGAAAGACACACCGGGGAGCTGTTTTTT. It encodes CASSLERHTGELFF.

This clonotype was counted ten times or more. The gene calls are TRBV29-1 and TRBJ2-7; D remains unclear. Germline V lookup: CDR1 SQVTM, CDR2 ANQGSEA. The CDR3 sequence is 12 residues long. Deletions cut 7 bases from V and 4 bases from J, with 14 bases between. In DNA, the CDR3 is TGCAGCGGGCGGACCGACGAATACGAGCAGTACTTC. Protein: CSGRTDEYEQYF.

In DNA, the CDR3 is TGTGCCAGTAGCACGGGACAGGGAAGCAATCAGCCCCAGCATTTT. Residues: CASSTGQGSNQPQHF. This chain joins TRBV19 and TRBJ1-5; 9 nucleotides match TRBD1. J was trimmed by 1 base and V by 6 bases; bases with no gene match: 4. Germline V gives CDR1 LNHDA, CDR2 SQIVND (reference sequence). The CDR3 spans 15 residues.

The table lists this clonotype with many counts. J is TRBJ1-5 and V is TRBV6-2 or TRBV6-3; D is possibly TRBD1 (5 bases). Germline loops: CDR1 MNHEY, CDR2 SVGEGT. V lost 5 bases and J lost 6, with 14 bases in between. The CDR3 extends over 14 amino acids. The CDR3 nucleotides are TGTGCCAGCAGTCCGCGATCAGGGTTTCAGCCCCAGCATTTT. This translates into CASSPRSGFQPQHF.

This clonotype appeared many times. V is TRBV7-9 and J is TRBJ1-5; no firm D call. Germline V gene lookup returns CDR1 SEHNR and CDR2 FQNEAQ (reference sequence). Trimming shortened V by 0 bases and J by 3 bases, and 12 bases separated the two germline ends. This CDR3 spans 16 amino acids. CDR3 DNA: TGTGCCAGCAGCTTAGCAAAGGGTCCCTTCAATCAGCCCCAGCATTTT. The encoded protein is CASSLAKGPFNQPQHF.

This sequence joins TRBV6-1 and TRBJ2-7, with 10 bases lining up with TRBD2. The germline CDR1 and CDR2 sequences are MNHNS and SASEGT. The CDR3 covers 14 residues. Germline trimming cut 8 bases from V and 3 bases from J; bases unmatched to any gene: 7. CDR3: CASWSSGRFYEQYF. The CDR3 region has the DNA TGTGCCAGCTGGAGTAGCGGGAGGTTCTACGAGCAGTACTTC.

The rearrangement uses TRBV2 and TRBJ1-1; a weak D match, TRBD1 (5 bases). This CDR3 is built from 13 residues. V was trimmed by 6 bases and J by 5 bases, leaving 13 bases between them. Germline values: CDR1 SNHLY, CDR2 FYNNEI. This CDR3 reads CASRDSGGTEAFF. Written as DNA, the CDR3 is TGTGCCAGCAGAGACAGCGGGGGAACTGAAGCTTTCTTT.

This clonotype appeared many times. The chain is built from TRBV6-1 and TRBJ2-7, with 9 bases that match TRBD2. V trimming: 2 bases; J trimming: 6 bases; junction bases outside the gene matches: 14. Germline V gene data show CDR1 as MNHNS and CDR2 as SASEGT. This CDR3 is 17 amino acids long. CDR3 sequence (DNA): TGTGCCAGCAGTGAATCAATAGCGGCGGGAGGGGGCCGCGAGCAGTACTTC. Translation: CASSESIAAGGGREQYF.

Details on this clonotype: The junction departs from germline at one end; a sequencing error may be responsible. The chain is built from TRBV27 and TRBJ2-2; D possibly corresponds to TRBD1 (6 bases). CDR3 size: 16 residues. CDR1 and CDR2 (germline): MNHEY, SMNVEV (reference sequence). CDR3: CASSVDRSRGNGELSF. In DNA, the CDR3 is TGTGCCAGCAGCGTAGACAGGTCTCGGGGAAACGGGGAGCTGTCTTTT.

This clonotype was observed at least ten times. The CDR3, as DNA: TGCAGTGCTAGTTTAAGCACAGATACGCAGTATTTT. Its translation: CSASLSTDTQYF. The rearrangement uses TRBV20-1 and TRBJ2-3; D remains unclear. There are 12 residues in the CDR3. V gave up 3 bases and J gave up 0 bases, with 4 bases separating them. The germline CDR1 and CDR2 sequences are DFQATT and SNEGSKA (reference sequence).